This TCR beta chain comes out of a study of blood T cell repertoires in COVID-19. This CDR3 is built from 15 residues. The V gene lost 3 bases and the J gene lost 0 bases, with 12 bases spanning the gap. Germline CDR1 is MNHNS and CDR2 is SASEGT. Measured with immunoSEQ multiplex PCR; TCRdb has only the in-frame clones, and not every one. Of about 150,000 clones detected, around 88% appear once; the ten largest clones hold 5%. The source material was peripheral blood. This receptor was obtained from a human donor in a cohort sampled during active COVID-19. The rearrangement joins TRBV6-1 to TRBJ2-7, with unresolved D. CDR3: CASSDTPDRSYEQYF. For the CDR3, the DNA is TGTGCCAGCAGTGATACCCCAGATCGCTCCTACGAGCAGTACTTC.